This T cell receptor (beta chain) was obtained from a study of early T cells in non-severe SARS-CoV-2 infection. Between the trimmed V and J ends, which lost 2 bases and 4 bases, there was a span of 12 bases. The CDR3 covers 15 residues. MiXCR, run by TCRdb on the 5' RACE reads, gives a single entry per CDR3 protein. The table includes more than 65,000 distinct CDR3 sequences, roughly 12% detected once. Here the sequenced sample was whole blood, taken at baseline. The clonotype was recovered from an adult who was a healthcare worker with PCR-confirmed SARS-CoV-2 infection or an uninfected control (not recorded which). The chain has TRBV12-3 or TRBV12-4 and TRBJ2-1; the D is unclear. CDR3 amino acids: CASSLYGKGYNEQFF. The CDR3, as DNA: TGTGCCAGCAGTTTATATGGGAAGGGTTACAATGAGCAGTTCTTC.